This TCR beta chain was captured by sequencing in a study of T-cell reconstitution after alpha-beta-depleted transplantation in children. Overall study results and limits: Reportedly, alpha-beta T cells present about two months post-transplant originated from several hundred expanded clones of graft origin. For some patients, TCRbeta diversity was high at day 60 because of recipient T cells and thymic progenitors that survived. Counts and diversity of T cells one year after transplant came mostly from newly produced T cells.

Molecular barcoding with unique molecular identifiers was used for the TCRbeta library. One entry per CDR3 protein results from TCRdb running MiXCR on the PCR reads. The data hold some 150,000 distinct CDR3 sequences, with about 9% observed a single time. This clonotype has just a few counts. Its antigen is not identified. The clonotype was recovered from a female patient under 10 years old who had a stem cell transplant for congenital amegakaryocytic thrombocytopenia, so the T cells may come from the graft donor. The material was PBMCs, mostly from graft donor cells, obtained 180 days after TCRalphabeta/CD19-depleted stem cell transplant.

The CDR3 DNA follows: TGTGCCAGCAGTTTAGTGGATCAAAATTCACCCCTCCACTTT. It specifies CASSLVDQNSPLHF. The J gene is TRBJ1-6, the V gene TRBV12-3 or TRBV12-4; D remains ambiguous. This CDR3 is built from 14 residues. The V gene lost 1 base and the J gene lost 7 bases, with 8 bases spanning the gap.